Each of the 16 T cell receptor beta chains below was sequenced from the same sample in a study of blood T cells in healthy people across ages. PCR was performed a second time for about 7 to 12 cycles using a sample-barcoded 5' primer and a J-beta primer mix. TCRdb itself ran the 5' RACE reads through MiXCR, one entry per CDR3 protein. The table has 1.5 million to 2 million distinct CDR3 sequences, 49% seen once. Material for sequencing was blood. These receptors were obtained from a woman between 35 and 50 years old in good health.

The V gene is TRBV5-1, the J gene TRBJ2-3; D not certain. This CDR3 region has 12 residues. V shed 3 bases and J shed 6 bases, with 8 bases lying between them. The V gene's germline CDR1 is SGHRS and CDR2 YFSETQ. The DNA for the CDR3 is TGCGCCAGCAGCTCAGATCGGGATACGCAGTATTTT. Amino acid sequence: CASSSDRDTQYF.

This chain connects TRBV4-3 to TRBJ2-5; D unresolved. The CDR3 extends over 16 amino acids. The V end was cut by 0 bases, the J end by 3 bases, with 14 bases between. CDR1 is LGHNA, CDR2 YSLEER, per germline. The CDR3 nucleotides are TGCGCCAGCAGCCAAGATCGGTCCGCCGGAGAAGAGACCCAGTACTTC. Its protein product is CASSQDRSAGEETQYF.

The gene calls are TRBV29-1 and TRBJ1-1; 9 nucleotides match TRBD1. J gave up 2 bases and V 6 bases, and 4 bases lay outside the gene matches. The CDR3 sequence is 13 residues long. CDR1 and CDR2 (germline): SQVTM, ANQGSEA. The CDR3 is CSVDRGSNTEAFF. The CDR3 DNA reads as TGCAGCGTGGACAGGGGTTCCAACACTGAAGCTTTCTTT.

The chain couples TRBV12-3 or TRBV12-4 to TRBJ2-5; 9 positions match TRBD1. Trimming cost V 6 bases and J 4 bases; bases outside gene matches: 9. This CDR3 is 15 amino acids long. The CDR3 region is CASSTAGQGGETQYF. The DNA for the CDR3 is TGTGCCAGCAGCACCGCGGGACAGGGAGGAGAGACCCAGTACTTC.

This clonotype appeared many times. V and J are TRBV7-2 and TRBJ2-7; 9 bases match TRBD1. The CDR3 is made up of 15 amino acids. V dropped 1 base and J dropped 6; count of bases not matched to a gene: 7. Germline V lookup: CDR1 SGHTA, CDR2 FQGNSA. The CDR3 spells CASSLGGTGKGEQYF. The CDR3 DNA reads TGTGCCAGCAGCTTAGGAGGGACAGGGAAGGGCGAGCAGTACTTC.

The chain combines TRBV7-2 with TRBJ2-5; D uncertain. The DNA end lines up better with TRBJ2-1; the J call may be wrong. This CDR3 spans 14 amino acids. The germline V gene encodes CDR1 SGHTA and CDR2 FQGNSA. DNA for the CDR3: TGTGCCAGCAGCTTTTCCCACTCCCAAGAGACCCAGTTCTTC. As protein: CASSFSHSQETQFF.

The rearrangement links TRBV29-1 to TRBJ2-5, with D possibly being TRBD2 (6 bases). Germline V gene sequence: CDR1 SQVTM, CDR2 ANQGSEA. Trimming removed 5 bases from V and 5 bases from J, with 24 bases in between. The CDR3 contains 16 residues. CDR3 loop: CSVNSDRVSGGETQYF. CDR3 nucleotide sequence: TGCAGCGTTAACTCCGACCGGGTCTCAGGAGGGGAGACCCAGTACTTC. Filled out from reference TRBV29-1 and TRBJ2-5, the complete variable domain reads SAVISQKPSRDICQRGTSLTIQCQVDSQVTMMFWYRQQPGQSLTLIATANQGSEATYESGFVIDKFPISRPNLTFSTLTVSNMSPEDSSIYLCSVNSDRVSGGETQYFGPGTRLLVL.

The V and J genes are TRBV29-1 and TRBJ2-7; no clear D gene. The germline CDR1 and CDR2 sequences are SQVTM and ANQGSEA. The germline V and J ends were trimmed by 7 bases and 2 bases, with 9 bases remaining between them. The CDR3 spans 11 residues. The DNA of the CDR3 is TGCAGCGCAGCCGACGCCTACGAGCAGTACTTC. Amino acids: CSAADAYEQYF.

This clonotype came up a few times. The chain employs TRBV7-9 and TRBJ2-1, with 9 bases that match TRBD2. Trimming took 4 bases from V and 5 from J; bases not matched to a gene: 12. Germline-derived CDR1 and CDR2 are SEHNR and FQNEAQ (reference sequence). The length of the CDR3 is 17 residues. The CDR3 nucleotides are TGTGCCAGCAGCTCTGGCAGCGGGGGGCCCCCACACAATGAGCAGTTCTTC. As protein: CASSSGSGGPPHNEQFF.

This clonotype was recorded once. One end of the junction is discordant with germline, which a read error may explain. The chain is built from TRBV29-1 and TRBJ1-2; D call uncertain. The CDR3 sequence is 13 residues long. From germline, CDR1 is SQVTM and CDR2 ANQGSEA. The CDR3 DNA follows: TGCAGCGTTGAGTCACCTGCTAACTATGGCTGCACCTTC. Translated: CSVESPANYGCTF.

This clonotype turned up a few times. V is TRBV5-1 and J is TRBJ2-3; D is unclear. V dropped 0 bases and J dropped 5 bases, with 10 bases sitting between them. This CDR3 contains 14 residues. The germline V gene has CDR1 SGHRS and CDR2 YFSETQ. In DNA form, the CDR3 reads TGCGCCAGCAGCTTGGACGCACTGGGAGATACGCAGTATTTT. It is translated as CASSLDALGDTQYF.

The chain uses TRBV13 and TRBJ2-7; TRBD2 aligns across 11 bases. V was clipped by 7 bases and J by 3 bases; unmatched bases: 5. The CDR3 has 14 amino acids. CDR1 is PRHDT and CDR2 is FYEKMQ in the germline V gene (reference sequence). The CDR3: CASTRLAGSYEQYF. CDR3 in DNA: TGTGCCAGCACCCGACTAGCGGGGAGCTACGAGCAGTACTTC.

In nucleotides, the CDR3 is TGTGCCAGCACTTCCGAGGGGGGAGGTAGTAATTCACCCCTCCACTTT. Amino acids: CASTSEGGGSNSPLHF. This chain links TRBV27 with TRBJ1-6; D is perhaps TRBD1 (6 bases). The CDR3 covers 16 residues. The germline gives CDR1 MNHEY, CDR2 SMNVEV (reference sequence). Trimming stripped 7 bases from V and 6 bases from J, with 19 bases between.

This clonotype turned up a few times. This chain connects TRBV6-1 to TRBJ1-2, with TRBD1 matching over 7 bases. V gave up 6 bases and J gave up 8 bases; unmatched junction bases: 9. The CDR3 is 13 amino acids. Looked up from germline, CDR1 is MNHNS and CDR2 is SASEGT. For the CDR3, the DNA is TGTGCCAGCAGGATAGGACAGGCATCGGGCTACACCTTC. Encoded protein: CASRIGQASGYTF.

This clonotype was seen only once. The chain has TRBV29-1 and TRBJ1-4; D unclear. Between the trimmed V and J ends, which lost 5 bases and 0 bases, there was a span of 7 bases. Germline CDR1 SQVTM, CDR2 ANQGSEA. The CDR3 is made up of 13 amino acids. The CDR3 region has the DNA TGCAGCGTTTCAACTGCAACTAATGAAAAACTGTTTTTT. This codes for CSVSTATNEKLFF.

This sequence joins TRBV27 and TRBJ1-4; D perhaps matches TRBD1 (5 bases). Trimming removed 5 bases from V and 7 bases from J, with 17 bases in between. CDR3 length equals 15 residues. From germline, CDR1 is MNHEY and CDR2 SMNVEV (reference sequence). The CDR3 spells CASSPQPLQGEKLFF. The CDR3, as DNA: TGTGCCAGCAGTCCTCAACCGCTGCAGGGTGAAAAACTGTTTTTT.